Shown below are 20 T cell receptor beta chains from a single sample sequenced in a study of T cell responses to AZD1222 COVID-19 vaccine listed by TCRdb under 2021. The library was produced with the immunoSEQ multiplex PCR assay. Sourced from immuneACCESS, this table was stored by TCRdb with only in-frame sequences that have V and J called. A share of the clones is absent; for the studies checked, an unresolved V gene accounts for under half, and the remainder has no known explanation. A total of about 200,000 clones appear in this sample, roughly nine tenths of them only once. 3.6% of the sample lies in the top ten. This sample's time point label indicates: about 28 days (+/-7) after the second vaccine dose. The treatment or condition label, as the study defines it: meningococcal conjugate vaccine given as trial control. Sequences were derived from peripheral blood, sampled 28 days after the second dose of the MenACWY control vaccine. The receptors come from an adult who received the MenACWY meningococcal vaccine as a control.

This clone was detected only once. The rearrangement joins TRBV19 to TRBJ1-5, with a possible D match to TRBD1 (6 bases). This CDR3 has 18 residues. Trimming cost V 5 bases and J 4 bases, with 24 bases left between them. The V gene's germline CDR1 is LNHDA and CDR2 SQIVND (reference sequence). The CDR3, as DNA: TGTGCCAGTAGTGCGGGGGCGGGGGCCGGCTTAAGGAATCAGCCCCAGCATTTT. Protein sequence: CASSAGAGAGLRNQPQHF.

The chain uses TRBV21-1 and TRBJ2-7. TRBV21-1 is annotated as a pseudogene. The CDR3 totals 17 residues. CDR3 bases: TGTGCCAGCAGTTTTTACGGGGCGGCACCGTCGGGGTACGAGCAGTACTTC. Translating it yields CASSFYGAAPSGYEQYF.

The chain joins TRBV24-1 to TRBJ1-2; weak D call: TRBD1 (6 bases). Per germline, CDR1 KGHDR and CDR2 SFDVKD. This CDR3 comprises 17 residues. V shed 4 bases and J shed 5 bases, with 22 bases lying between them. CDR3 DNA: TGTGCCACCAGTGACCCCGGGACAAGGGGCGAGGGGTATGGCTACACCTTC. Its translation: CATSDPGTRGEGYGYTF.

The chain links TRBV28 to TRBJ2-5; TRBD1 might be the D (5 bases). Trimming shortened V by 6 bases and J by 0 bases, and 11 bases separated the two germline ends. The CDR3 is 14 residues long. Per germline, CDR1 MDHEN and CDR2 SYDVKM. CDR3 region: CASRPRANQETQYF. The CDR3 nucleotides are TGTGCCAGCAGACCCAGGGCGAACCAAGAGACCCAGTACTTC.

DNA for the CDR3: TGTGCCAGCAGTTTGAGACTAGCGGGTAGTGGGCAGTTCTTC. It yields the protein CASSLRLAGSGQFF. The chain carries TRBV27 and TRBJ2-1, with 10 bases identical to TRBD2. The CDR3 totals 14 residues. V was clipped by 3 bases and J by 12 bases; unmatched bases: 8. Germline V gene data show CDR1 as MNHEY and CDR2 as SMNVEV (reference sequence).

The genes are TRBV5-4 and TRBJ1-1; D unclear. From germline, CDR1 is SGHNT and CDR2 YYREEE (reference sequence). Trimming took 4 bases from V and 4 from J, leaving 17 bases between them. The CDR3 spans 15 residues. This chain's CDR3 is CASSLSPTKGTEAFF. The CDR3 DNA is TGTGCCAGCAGCCTGAGCCCTACTAAAGGCACTGAAGCTTTCTTT.

The chain is built from TRBV4-2 and TRBJ1-5; D unresolved. Trimming left V 4 bases short and J 4 bases short, with 20 bases between. The germline V gene has CDR1 LGHNA and CDR2 YNFKEQ. There are 17 residues in the CDR3. CDR3 sequence reads: CASSPGQAWRGNQPQHF. Here the CDR3 DNA reads TGTGCCAGCAGCCCCGGGCAGGCGTGGAGAGGGAATCAGCCCCAGCATTTT.

The table lists this clone with a count of one. The rearrangement joins TRBV19 to TRBJ2-3; 13 positions match TRBD2. J was trimmed by 1 base and V by 6 bases; bases with no gene match: 1. The germline V gene encodes CDR1 LNHDA and CDR2 SQIVND (reference sequence). The CDR3 is made up of 15 amino acids. This CDR3 is CASRGLAGGTDTQYF. The CDR3 DNA sequence: TGTGCCAGTAGAGGACTAGCGGGAGGCACAGATACGCAGTATTTT.

The chain carries TRBV5-1 and TRBJ2-1; 9 nucleotides line up with TRBD2. Germline assignment: CDR1 SGHRS and CDR2 YFSETQ. Losses at the gene ends were 3 bases for V and 3 bases for J; bases not matched to a gene: 7. The CDR3 is made up of 16 amino acids. The CDR3 loop reads CASSSELAGVYNEQFF. The CDR3 DNA reads as TGCGCCAGCAGCTCCGAGTTAGCGGGAGTCTACAATGAGCAGTTCTTC.

This clone was seen just once. The chain carries TRBV30 and TRBJ2-1, with D perhaps TRBD2 (6 bases). V lost 2 bases, J lost 2 bases, and 10 bases lay in between. The CDR3 extends over 14 amino acids. Looked up from germline, CDR1 is GTSNPN and CDR2 is SVGIG (reference sequence). The CDR3 DNA follows: TGTGCCTGGAGTCTTGGGACTGCCTACAATGAGCAGTTCTTC. Protein product: CAWSLGTAYNEQFF.

The chain employs TRBV4-3 and TRBJ2-3; D perhaps matches TRBD2 (6 bases). Germline CDR1 is LGHNA and CDR2 is YSLEER. This CDR3 region has 17 residues. The V end lost 0 bases, the J end lost 0 bases, and 13 bases lay between the germline ends. The CDR3 sequence: CASSQDLVSGSTDTQYF. The CDR3 DNA sequence: TGCGCCAGCAGCCAAGATCTCGTTAGCGGAAGCACAGATACGCAGTATTTT.

V and J are TRBV18 and TRBJ2-5; D is perhaps TRBD2 (6 bases). CDR1 KGHSH and CDR2 LQKENI come from the germline V gene. CDR3 length: 16 amino acids. Trimming cost V 4 bases and J 0 bases, with 15 bases left between them. CDR3 sequence: CASSLNLGLNQETQYF. In nucleotides, the CDR3 is TGTGCCAGCTCACTAAACCTGGGACTTAACCAAGAGACCCAGTACTTC. The full variable domain, rest sourced from reference TRBV18 and TRBJ2-5, is NAGVMQNPRHLVRRRGQEARLRCSPMKGHSHVYWYRQLPEEGLKFMVYLQKENIIDESGMPKERFSAEFPKEGPSILRIQQVVRGDSAAYFCASSLNLGLNQETQYFGPGTRLLVL.

The chain couples TRBV7-9 to TRBJ2-7, with unresolved D. Trimming left V 8 bases short and J 0 bases short, with 14 bases between. The CDR3 loop spans 14 amino acids. CDR1 and CDR2 from the germline V gene are SEHNR and FQNEAQ (reference sequence). CDR3 sequence (DNA): TGTGCCAGCTCCAGCAGGACCATCTCCTACGAGCAGTACTTC. This codes for CASSSRTISYEQYF.

In its sample, this clone was seen once. This chain uses TRBV7-2 with TRBJ2-1, with 7 bases aligning to TRBD2. Per the germline V gene, CDR1 is SGHTA and CDR2 is FQGNSA. J was trimmed by 7 bases and V by 1 base; bases with no gene match: 4. This CDR3 has 14 amino acids. The CDR3 loop is CASSLELARNEQFF. The CDR3, as DNA: TGTGCCAGCAGCTTAGAACTAGCGCGGAATGAGCAGTTCTTC. Based on the CDR3 plus reference TRBV7-2 and TRBJ2-1, the full variable domain is GAGVSQSPSNKVTEKGKDVELRCDPISGHTALYWYRQSLGQGLEFLIYFQGNSAPDKSGLPSDRFSAERTGGSVSTLTIQRTQQEDSAVYLCASSLELARNEQFFGPGTRLTVL.

The CDR3 coding sequence is TGTGCCACCAGCAGAGATTTGGGTCGCTCCTACAATGAGCAGTTCTTC. It yields the protein CATSRDLGRSYNEQFF. The chain uses TRBV15 and TRBJ2-1; D is undetermined. The germline V gene has CDR1 LNHNV and CDR2 YYDKDF (reference sequence). With 0 bases removed from V and 0 bases from J, the gap between germline ends came to 9 bases. The CDR3 sequence is 16 residues long.

The V call is TRBV7-3, the J call TRBJ2-5; the D gene is possibly TRBD1 (5 bases). V was shortened by 2 bases and J by 5 bases, with 9 bases between the two germline ends. Germline CDR1 SGHTA, CDR2 FQGTGA. The CDR3 runs to 13 residues. The CDR3 sequence: CASSLAGAETQYF. The CDR3, as DNA: TGTGCCAGCAGCTTAGCTGGGGCGGAGACCCAGTACTTC.

The V gene is TRBV6-5, the J gene TRBJ1-5, with D hard to call. Trimming left V 2 bases short and J 3 bases short, with 8 bases between. Per germline, CDR1 MNHEY and CDR2 SVGAGI. The CDR3 covers 14 residues. The CDR3 here is CASSYKRANQPQHF. The CDR3 DNA reads as TGTGCCAGCAGTTACAAGCGAGCCAATCAGCCCCAGCATTTT.

V gene TRBV21-1 combines with J gene TRBJ2-3; the D segment call TRBD2 is taken from the table without a DNA check. TRBV21-1 is a documented pseudogene. The CDR3 contains 17 residues. The CDR3 DNA reads TGTGCCAGCAGCACACTGGCGCATAGCGGGGTCACAGATACGCAGTATTTT. This encodes CASSTLAHSGVTDTQYF.

The genes are TRBV12-5 and TRBJ2-3; D remains unclear. This CDR3 comprises 14 residues. V lost 5 bases and J 0 bases, leaving 9 bases between the germline ends. Germline V gives CDR1 LGHNT, CDR2 FRNRAP. The CDR3 DNA sequence: TGTGCTAGTGGTCCCCCCGGAAGCACAGATACGCAGTATTTT. Translating gives CASGPPGSTDTQYF.

This clone has only a few counts. The rearrangement links TRBV9 to TRBJ2-3, with TRBD1 as a possible D gene (6 bases). The CDR3 covers 13 residues. Per germline, CDR1 SGDLS and CDR2 YYNGEE. V was pared by 1 base and J by 9 bases, with 12 bases between. For the CDR3, the DNA is TGTGCCAGCAGCGTACCGGGACACAGCACGCAGTATTTT. Translation: CASSVPGHSTQYF.